This TCR beta chain was sequenced in a study of shared clonotypes between healthy human individuals. This table comes from immunoSEQ multiplex PCR, and its TCRdb copy is limited to in-frame clones, with some not included. The sample has 980,000 or so clones, approximately 80% seen once. The CDR3 contains 13 residues. With 3 bases removed from V and 5 bases from J, the gap between germline ends came to 10 bases. Germline V lookup: CDR1 SGHTA, CDR2 FQGNSA. As for this clone: Other DNA variants within this sample encode the same CDR3.

This chain connects TRBV7-2 to TRBJ2-5; possibly TRBD2 for D (5 bases). This receptor was obtained from a man aged 18-30 years in good health. The sample taken for sequencing was memory CD4+ T cells sorted from blood. This sample's subset: CD45RA-negative fraction. CDR3 DNA sequence: TGTGCCAGCAGCTTGGCGGGCAGGGAGACCCAGTACTTC. This codes for CASSLAGRETQYF.